A single sample gave rise to the 18 T cell receptor beta chains below, sequenced in a study of blood T cell repertoires in COVID-19. This table comes from immunoSEQ multiplex PCR, and its TCRdb copy is limited to in-frame clones, with some not included. The sample lists 100,000 to 130,000 clones, under 95% occurring once. Sequenced sample: peripheral blood. All receptors derive from a woman aged 25 to 39 with acute or convalescent COVID-19.

The V call is TRBV6-4, the J call TRBJ1-1; D is possibly TRBD1 (5 bases). The V gene lost 4 bases and the J gene lost 1 base, with 7 bases spanning the gap. This CDR3 comprises 13 residues. Germline loops: CDR1 MRHNA, CDR2 SNTAGT. The CDR3 is CASSARENTEAFF. The CDR3 DNA follows: TGTGCCAGCAGTGCCAGGGAGAACACTGAAGCTTTCTTT.

The V call is TRBV6-5, the J call TRBJ1-6, with D possibly TRBD1 on 5 matching bases. CDR1 is MNHEY, CDR2 SVGAGI, per germline. With 6 bases removed from V and 14 bases from J, the gap between germline ends came to 14 bases. There are 12 residues in the CDR3. CDR3 residues: CASRDSLGALHF. The CDR3 DNA reads as TGTGCCAGCAGAGATTCCCTAGGGGCCCTCCACTTT.

The rearrangement uses TRBV4-3 and TRBJ2-3; 9 positions match TRBD2. The CDR3 covers 17 residues. The junction had 8 bases not matched to a gene; V was cut back by 0 bases and J by 4 bases. Germline-derived CDR1 and CDR2 are LGHNA and YSLEER. The CDR3 nucleotides read TGCGCCAGCAGCCAAGATCGCGGGGGGGGCAGCGCAGATACGCAGTATTTT. It yields the protein CASSQDRGGGSADTQYF.

The V and J genes are TRBV19 and TRBJ1-2; D is perhaps TRBD1 (6 bases). There are 16 residues in the CDR3. Deletions cut 2 bases from V and 8 bases from J, with 21 bases between. CDR1 and CDR2 from the germline V gene are LNHDA and SQIVND (reference sequence). The CDR3 DNA reads as TGTGCCAGTAGTATAAGCTCAGACAGGCCCATGGGGGGCTACACCTTC. The encoded protein is CASSISSDRPMGGYTF.

The V call is TRBV4-2, the J call TRBJ2-3; D unclear. The CDR3 extends over 16 amino acids. V lost 0 bases and J 6 bases, leaving 16 bases between the germline ends. Germline assignment: CDR1 LGHNA and CDR2 YNFKEQ. CDR3 in DNA: TGTGCCAGCAGCCAAGAGGTCCGCGTCGGAGCGGATACGCAGTATTTT. It is translated as CASSQEVRVGADTQYF.

The chain combines TRBV15 with TRBJ1-6; TRBD1 is a possible D gene (5 bases). Germline V lookup: CDR1 LNHNV, CDR2 YYDKDF (reference sequence). The CDR3 is 16 residues long. V was clipped by 2 bases and J by 2 bases, with 10 bases between them. DNA for the CDR3: TGTGCCACCAGCAGACACACAGGAGCCTATAATTCACCCCTCCACTTT. Its translation is CATSRHTGAYNSPLHF. Filled out from reference TRBV15 and TRBJ1-6, the complete variable domain reads DAMVIQNPRYQVTQFGKPVTLSCSQTLNHNVMYWYQQKSSQAPKLLFHYYDKDFNNEADTPDNFQSRRPNTSFCFLDIRSPGLGDTAMYLCATSRHTGAYNSPLHFGNGTRLTVT.

The CDR3 DNA reads as TGCGCCAGCAGCCAAGGACAGGGGGCTTCACCCCTCCACTTT. It yields the protein CASSQGQGASPLHF. The chain uses TRBV4-1 and TRBJ1-6; TRBD1 aligns across 10 bases. V gave up 1 base and J gave up 9 bases; unmatched junction bases: 0. Germline CDR1 is MGHRA and CDR2 is YSYEKL. CDR3 size: 14 residues.

V usage is TRBV28 and J usage is TRBJ1-2; D is unclear. Germline CDR1 and CDR2: MDHEN and SYDVKM. Trimming removed 6 bases at V and 13 bases at J, with 24 bases between. The CDR3 spans 14 residues. The CDR3 DNA sequence: TGTGCCAGCAGCCCCTTTATGGCTCTTCTTGCTTGCACCTTC. It is translated as CASSPFMALLACTF.

J is TRBJ2-3 and V is TRBV7-6; D may be TRBD1 (5 bases). CDR1 and CDR2 (germline): SGHVS, FNYEAQ. The ends were cut back, 7 bases at V and 1 base at J, with 6 bases in the middle. The CDR3 totals 12 residues. CDR3 loop: CASTQGTDTQYF. The CDR3 DNA reads TGTGCCAGCACACAGGGCACAGATACGCAGTATTTT. Full variable domain (rest looked up from reference TRBV7-6 and TRBJ2-3): GAGVSQSPRYKVTKRGQDVALRCDPISGHVSLYWYRQALGQGPEFLTYFNYEAQQDKSGLPNDRFSAERPEGSISTLTIQRTEQRDSAMYRCASTQGTDTQYFGPGTRLTVL.

The chain recombines TRBV2 with TRBJ1-5, with TRBD1 identical over 9 bases. This CDR3 comprises 14 residues. Germline V gene sequence: CDR1 SNHLY, CDR2 FYNNEI. V was clipped by 6 bases and J by 7 bases; unmatched bases: 7. CDR3 in amino acids: CASREGQGGQPQHF. The CDR3 DNA is TGTGCCAGCAGGGAGGGACAGGGCGGACAGCCCCAGCATTTT.

The chain carries TRBV18 and TRBJ1-1, with TRBD1 matching 7 bases. J lost 0 bases, V lost 3 bases, and 7 bases had no gene match. Germline V gene sequence: CDR1 KGHSH, CDR2 LQKENI. CDR3 length: 16 amino acids. The CDR3 reads CASSPLTGSLNTEAFF. In DNA, the CDR3 is TGTGCCAGCTCACCCCTGACAGGGTCCTTGAACACTGAAGCTTTCTTT.

This clone was found once. This chain uses TRBV5-4 with TRBJ2-1; the D gene is possibly TRBD2 (7 bases). Germline values: CDR1 SGHNT, CDR2 YYREEE (reference sequence). The CDR3 extends over 14 amino acids. The germline V and J ends were trimmed by 3 bases and 10 bases, with 17 bases remaining between them. The CDR3 is CASSSQGRAEEQFF. The CDR3 nucleotides read TGTGCCAGCAGCTCCCAGGGGAGGGCGGAGGAGCAGTTCTTC.

The V call is TRBV19, the J call TRBJ1-1; D may be TRBD1 (5 bases). Germline lookup yields CDR1 LNHDA and CDR2 SQIVND (reference sequence). The CDR3 runs to 15 residues. Between the trimmed V and J ends, which lost 8 bases and 0 bases, there was a span of 16 bases. DNA of the CDR3: TGTGCCAGTCTAAATCCAGGGAGGGTGAACACTGAAGCTTTCTTT. This gives the protein CASLNPGRVNTEAFF.

This chain joins TRBV19 and TRBJ1-2; D unresolved. The V end lost 5 bases, the J end lost 2 bases, and 18 bases lay between the germline ends. Germline values: CDR1 LNHDA, CDR2 SQIVND (reference sequence). The CDR3 consists of 16 residues. DNA for the CDR3: TGTGCCAGTAGTGCCCCCGCGGGGTCGGGGAACTATGGCTACACCTTC. Translated: CASSAPAGSGNYGYTF.

The CDR3 is CASNYHLRGYEQYF. DNA of the CDR3: TGTGCCAGCAACTACCACCTCCGGGGTTACGAGCAGTACTTC. The genes are TRBV28 and TRBJ2-7, with D possibly matching TRBD2 (5 bases). The length of the CDR3 is 14 residues. Trimming stripped 7 bases from V and 4 bases from J, with 17 bases between. Per germline, CDR1 MDHEN and CDR2 SYDVKM.

The table lists this clone with a few counts. This chain joins TRBV11-2 and TRBJ2-7; D gene uncertain. The CDR3 spans 13 residues. The V gene lost 1 base and the J gene lost 3 bases, with 7 bases spanning the gap. CDR1 is SGHAT and CDR2 is FQNNGV in the germline V gene. The CDR3 DNA is TGTGCCAGCAGCTTAGGAGGCATCTACGAGCAGTACTTC. This gives the protein CASSLGGIYEQYF.

The chain combines TRBV5-1 with TRBJ2-3; D might be TRBD2 (6 bases). The CDR3 has 17 residues. Per the germline V gene, CDR1 is SGHRS and CDR2 is YFSETQ. The V end lost 2 bases, the J end lost 3 bases, and 19 bases lay between the germline ends. CDR3 sequence: CASSLTVGTSLTDTQYF. In DNA, the CDR3 is TGCGCCAGCAGCTTAACGGTTGGAACTAGCCTAACAGATACGCAGTATTTT. Full variable domain (rest looked up from reference TRBV5-1 and TRBJ2-3): KAGVTQTPRYLIKTRGQQVTLSCSPISGHRSVSWYQQTPGQGLQFLFEYFSETQRNKGNFPGRFSGRQFSNSRSEMNVSTLELGDSALYLCASSLTVGTSLTDTQYFGPGTRLTVL.

In this sample, this clone turned up once. The chain recombines TRBV10-3 with TRBJ2-4, with 7 bases fitting TRBD2. Germline V gene lookup returns CDR1 ENHRY and CDR2 SYGVKD. This CDR3 region has 15 residues. Germline trimming cut 0 bases from V and 8 bases from J; bases unmatched to any gene: 7. The chain's CDR3 is CAISESGLGADIQYF. The CDR3 DNA reads as TGTGCCATCAGTGAGTCCGGACTAGGGGCAGACATTCAGTACTTC.